Following are 25 T cell receptor beta chains from one sample sequenced in a study of blood T cell repertoires in COVID-19. Sequencing was performed with immunoSEQ multiplex PCR; in TCRdb, only in-frame clones are kept and a portion is missing. The sample lists under 250,000 clones; 70% to 90% were seen once. The sequenced sample was peripheral blood. The receptors shown here come from a middle-aged man with COVID-19, enrolled during active disease.

V and J are TRBV9 and TRBJ1-3, with D possibly matching TRBD1 (6 bases). Looked up from germline, CDR1 is SGDLS and CDR2 is YYNGEE. This CDR3 contains 15 residues. V shed 3 bases and J shed 1 base, with 11 bases lying between them. In DNA form, the CDR3 reads TGTGCCAGCAGCGGCACCAGGGGTTCTGGAAACACCATATATTTT. The encoded protein is CASSGTRGSGNTIYF.

The DNA of the CDR3 is TGTGCCAGCAGCTTATCCGGGACTCCATCCTACAATGAGCAGTTCTTC. Amino acids: CASSLSGTPSYNEQFF. J is TRBJ2-1 and V is TRBV5-4, with D perhaps TRBD2 (6 bases). V gave up 2 bases and J gave up 1 base, with 13 bases separating them. Germline V gives CDR1 SGHNT, CDR2 YYREEE (reference sequence). The CDR3 has 16 residues.

This chain links TRBV15 with TRBJ2-5; TRBD1 agrees at 8 bases. The length of the CDR3 is 16 residues. CDR1 and CDR2 from the germline V gene are LNHNV and YYDKDF (reference sequence). V lost 1 base and J lost 2; bases outside the gene matches: 6. The DNA for the CDR3 is TGTGCCACCAGCAGAGGGAAGGACAGGGATCAAGAGACCCAGTACTTC. This codes for CATSRGKDRDQETQYF. Full variable domain (rest looked up from reference TRBV15 and TRBJ2-5): DAMVIQNPRYQVTQFGKPVTLSCSQTLNHNVMYWYQQKSSQAPKLLFHYYDKDFNNEADTPDNFQSRRPNTSFCFLDIRSPGLGDTAMYLCATSRGKDRDQETQYFGPGTRLLVL.

The J gene is TRBJ2-2, the V gene TRBV6-6, with 9 positions matching TRBD1. V lost 4 bases and J lost 5; bases outside the gene matches: 2. The CDR3 loop spans 14 amino acids. Germline CDR1 is MNHNY and CDR2 is SVGAGI (reference sequence). Here the CDR3 DNA reads TGTGCCAGCAGTTGGACAGGGGTAACCGGGGAGCTGTTTTTT. Translated, it gives CASSWTGVTGELFF.

V is TRBV28 and J is TRBJ1-1; D perhaps matches TRBD1 (5 bases). The CDR3 loop spans 12 amino acids. Between the trimmed V and J ends, which lost 4 bases and 5 bases, there was a span of 8 bases. The germline gives CDR1 MDHEN, CDR2 SYDVKM. The CDR3 sequence is CASSSGLTEAFF. The CDR3 DNA reads TGTGCCAGCAGTTCAGGGTTGACTGAAGCTTTCTTT.

The chain links TRBV10-3 to TRBJ2-3, with TRBD2 matching 9 bases. CDR1 is ENHRY, CDR2 SYGVKD, per germline. The V segment lost 6 bases and the J segment 1 base; nucleotides outside the gene matches: 5. The CDR3 has 15 amino acids. The CDR3 is CAISATSGRTDTQYF. The DNA of the CDR3 is TGTGCCATCAGCGCGACTAGCGGACGCACAGATACGCAGTATTTT.

The rearrangement uses TRBV19 and TRBJ2-3; 7 bases are shared with TRBD2. The germline CDR1 and CDR2 sequences are LNHDA and SQIVND (reference sequence). The CDR3 contains 16 residues. The V and J ends lost 6 bases and 2 bases, in that order; junction bases with no gene match: 11. The CDR3 spells CASSVVGGSITDTQYF. The CDR3, as DNA: TGTGCCAGTAGCGTTGTTGGCGGGAGTATCACAGATACGCAGTATTTT.

The chain uses TRBV2 and TRBJ1-5; weak D call: TRBD1 (5 bases). The CDR3 is made up of 14 amino acids. The germline V gene encodes CDR1 SNHLY and CDR2 FYNNEI. V dropped 1 base and J dropped 4 bases, with 8 bases sitting between them. The CDR3 is CASSEVTVNQPQHF. CDR3 coding DNA: TGTGCCAGCAGTGAAGTGACAGTAAATCAGCCCCAGCATTTT.

This clone was found a few times. The chain combines TRBV5-4 with TRBJ1-1; tentative D call: TRBD1 (6 bases). This CDR3 is 16 amino acids long. The V gene's germline CDR1 is SGHNT and CDR2 YYREEE (reference sequence). Trimming removed 0 bases at V and 0 bases at J, with 12 bases between. In DNA, the CDR3 is TGTGCCAGCAGCTTGGACAGGGATACTATGAACACTGAAGCTTTCTTT. It encodes CASSLDRDTMNTEAFF.

This chain connects TRBV27 to TRBJ2-7, with D uncertain. Trimming pared 0 bases from V and 0 bases from J, leaving 15 bases between. Germline lookup yields CDR1 MNHEY and CDR2 SMNVEV (reference sequence). CDR3 length: 17 residues. In DNA form, the CDR3 reads TGTGCCAGCAGTTTATCCCGAACAGTGGCAAGCTCCTACGAGCAGTACTTC. Amino acids: CASSLSRTVASSYEQYF.

The chain couples TRBV7-9 to TRBJ1-2; 9 bases line up with TRBD1. The CDR3 length is 15 residues. Losses at the gene ends were 2 bases for V and 3 bases for J; bases not matched to a gene: 4. Germline V gene sequence: CDR1 SEHNR, CDR2 FQNEAQ (reference sequence). This chain's CDR3 is CASSLTQGADYGYTF. DNA for the CDR3: TGTGCCAGCAGCTTAACACAGGGGGCTGACTATGGCTACACCTTC. The complete variable domain, with remaining parts taken from reference TRBV7-9 and TRBJ1-2, reads DTGVSQNPRHKITKRGQNVTFRCDPISEHNRLYWYRQTLGQGPEFLTYFQNEAQLEKSRLLSDRFSAERPKGSFSTLEIQRTEQGDSAMYLCASSLTQGADYGYTFGSGTRLTVV.

The chain couples TRBV27 to TRBJ2-2; 8 positions agree with TRBD2. In germline, CDR1 is MNHEY, CDR2 SMNVEV (reference sequence). V dropped 5 bases and J dropped 6; count of bases not matched to a gene: 14. The CDR3 sequence is 17 residues long. CDR3 DNA: TGTGCCAGCAGTCTCAGGGTTGGGACTAGGGGGTCCGGGGAGCTGTTTTTT. This gives the protein CASSLRVGTRGSGELFF.

This clone was detected a few times. This chain connects TRBV11-2 to TRBJ2-1; 8 bases agree with TRBD2. Germline lookup yields CDR1 SGHAT and CDR2 FQNNGV. Unmatched junction bases numbered 19, after V lost 5 bases and J lost 7 bases. This CDR3 contains 18 residues. The DNA for the CDR3 is TGTGCCAGCAGCCGATACGCCGCCGGGACTAGATTGGGGAATGAGCAGTTCTTC. It codes for CASSRYAAGTRLGNEQFF.

About this clone: Other nucleotide sequences in the sample specify the same CDR3. V and J are TRBV9 and TRBJ2-7; TRBD1 matches at 9 bases. Germline CDR1 reads SGDLS; CDR2 reads YYNGEE. J was trimmed by 2 bases and V by 2 bases; bases with no gene match: 5. There are 15 residues in the CDR3. The CDR3: CASSVGQGSPYEQYF. The CDR3 DNA reads as TGTGCCAGCAGCGTCGGACAGGGGAGTCCCTACGAGCAGTACTTC.

CDR3 coding DNA: TGTGCCAGCAGAGAGGGTGTACAGGGGCCAGCGGGGGCCTCATACGAGCAGTACTTC. Its translation: CASREGVQGPAGASYEQYF. The chain combines TRBV28 with TRBJ2-7, with a weak D call TRBD2 (8 bases). V lost 6 bases and J 4 bases, leaving 31 bases between the germline ends. Germline V CDR1 and CDR2: MDHEN, SYDVKM. The CDR3 loop spans 19 amino acids.

The chain has TRBV2 and TRBJ1-1, with D perhaps TRBD1 (5 bases). Trimming stripped 5 bases from V and 2 bases from J, with 9 bases between. The V gene's germline CDR1 is SNHLY and CDR2 FYNNEI. The CDR3 spans 13 residues. The CDR3: CASSLWGNTEAFF. The CDR3 nucleotides read TGTGCCAGCAGTTTATGGGGCAACACTGAAGCTTTCTTT.

The chain couples TRBV19 to TRBJ1-3, with D unresolved. The V and J ends lost 3 bases and 0 bases respectively, with 9 bases between them. CDR1 is LNHDA and CDR2 is SQIVND in the germline V gene (reference sequence). The CDR3 totals 15 residues. CDR3 coding DNA: TGTGCCAGTAGTATCGGTCTCTCCTCTGGAAACACCATATATTTT. The encoded protein is CASSIGLSSGNTIYF.

The chain has TRBV10-2 and TRBJ2-7, with 9 bases fitting TRBD1. CDR1 and CDR2 (germline): WSHSY, SAAADI. The CDR3 has 15 amino acids. J was trimmed by 1 base and V by 10 bases; bases with no gene match: 11. This CDR3 reads CATREWGTGSYEQYF. CDR3 coding DNA: TGCGCCACACGGGAATGGGGGACAGGGTCCTACGAGCAGTACTTC.

The chain recombines TRBV5-1 with TRBJ2-7; D perhaps matches TRBD1 (5 bases). Trimming shortened V by 4 bases and J by 3 bases, and 11 bases separated the two germline ends. The CDR3 runs to 13 residues. The germline gives CDR1 SGHRS, CDR2 YFSETQ. CDR3 loop: CASSRDRSYEQYF. For the CDR3, the DNA is TGCGCCAGCAGCCGAGACAGAAGCTACGAGCAGTACTTC.

This clone was detected ten times or more. V is TRBV19 and J is TRBJ1-5; D possibly corresponds to TRBD1 (5 bases). Trimming shortened V by 3 bases and J by 6 bases, and 9 bases separated the two germline ends. The CDR3 loop spans 13 amino acids. CDR1 and CDR2 from the germline V gene are LNHDA and SQIVND (reference sequence). The CDR3 spells CASSIDRVQPQHF. CDR3 in DNA: TGTGCCAGTAGTATCGACAGAGTTCAGCCCCAGCATTTT.

On this clone: Within the sample, other DNA sequences also encode this same CDR3. The rearrangement links TRBV19 to TRBJ2-3; TRBD2 aligns across 14 bases. The trim removed 3 bases at V and 0 bases at J, leaving 5 bases unmatched. This CDR3 region has 18 residues. Germline assignment: CDR1 LNHDA and CDR2 SQIVND (reference sequence). CDR3 loop: CASSIGLAGGSSTDTQYF. The CDR3 DNA follows: TGTGCCAGTAGTATCGGACTAGCGGGAGGATCAAGCACAGATACGCAGTATTTT. The whole variable domain, remainder taken from reference TRBV19 and TRBJ2-3, is DGGITQSPKYLFRKEGQNVTLSCEQNLNHDAMYWYRQDPGQGLRLIYYSQIVNDFQKGDIAEGYSVSREKKESFPLTVTSAQKNPTAFYLCASSIGLAGGSSTDTQYFGPGTRLTVL.

This chain links TRBV2 with TRBJ2-2; 9 bases agree with TRBD2. CDR1 is SNHLY, CDR2 FYNNEI, per germline. V lost 8 bases to trimming and J lost 1 base; unmatched junction nucleotides: 2. CDR3 length: 14 residues. The CDR3 loop is CASATSGNTGELFF. The DNA for the CDR3 is TGTGCCAGCGCGACTAGCGGGAACACCGGGGAGCTGTTTTTT.

This sequence joins TRBV19 and TRBJ1-1; a weak D match, TRBD1 (5 bases). V was clipped by 3 bases and J by 6 bases, with 11 bases between them. Germline V gene lookup returns CDR1 LNHDA and CDR2 SQIVND (reference sequence). This CDR3 is 13 amino acids long. The CDR3 spells CASSIQGRSEAFF. The CDR3 DNA reads as TGTGCCAGTAGTATCCAGGGTCGGTCTGAAGCTTTCTTT.

This chain links TRBV7-9 with TRBJ2-5; D is perhaps TRBD2 (5 bases). CDR1 is SEHNR, CDR2 FQNEAQ, per germline (reference sequence). The CDR3 is 14 residues long. V gave up 5 bases and J gave up 2 bases, with 12 bases separating them. This chain's CDR3 is CASSHGILQETQYF. The CDR3 DNA sequence: TGTGCCAGCAGCCACGGGATACTACAAGAGACCCAGTACTTC.

There are many counts of this clone. This rearrangement joins TRBV4-3 to TRBJ2-7; TRBD1 aligns across 7 bases. Germline CDR1 LGHNA, CDR2 YSLEER. This CDR3 spans 14 amino acids. J gave up 5 bases and V 4 bases, and 8 bases lay outside the gene matches. Here the CDR3 reads CASSLSTGFHEQYF. CDR3 sequence (DNA): TGCGCCAGCAGCCTATCGACAGGGTTCCACGAGCAGTACTTC.